This T cell receptor (beta chain) appears in the sequencing data of a study of cytomegalovirus exposure and HLA in healthy donors. Donors consisted of healthy bone marrow donors. At collection, donors were nominally healthy, but unrecorded immune exposures were probable. Germline CDR1 reads SGHRS; CDR2 reads YFSETQ. V was cut by 1 base and J by 7 bases, with 15 bases left in between. The CDR3 sequence is 14 residues long. Primers: 60 Vbeta forward and 13 Jbeta reverse. Here immunoSEQ multiplex PCR was the method, and the copy in TCRdb shows in-frame clones only, minus some. The sample holds around 160,000 clones, around three quarters seen once.

The source is a woman between 40 and 55 years old in good health and CMV-seropositive. The chain uses TRBV5-1 and TRBJ2-7, with TRBD2 as a possible D gene (5 bases). Source material: PBMCs. CDR3 nucleotides: TGCGCCAGCAGCTTGATCGGGGAGACTTCAGAGCAGTACTTC. This gives the protein CASSLIGETSEQYF.